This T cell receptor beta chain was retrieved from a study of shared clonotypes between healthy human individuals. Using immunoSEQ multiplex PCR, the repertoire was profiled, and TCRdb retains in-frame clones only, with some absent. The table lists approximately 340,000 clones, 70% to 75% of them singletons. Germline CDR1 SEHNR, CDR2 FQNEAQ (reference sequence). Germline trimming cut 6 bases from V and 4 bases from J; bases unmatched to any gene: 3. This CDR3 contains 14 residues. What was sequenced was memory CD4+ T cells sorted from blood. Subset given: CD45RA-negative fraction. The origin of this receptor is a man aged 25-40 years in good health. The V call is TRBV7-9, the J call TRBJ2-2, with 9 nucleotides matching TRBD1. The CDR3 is CASRTTGGTGELFF. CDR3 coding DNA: TGTGCCAGCAGGACGACAGGGGGCACCGGGGAGCTGTTTTTT.